This entry concerns a single T cell receptor (beta chain). The antigen remains unidentified. Amplification used 60 Vbeta primers and 13 Jbeta primers. Measured with immunoSEQ multiplex PCR; TCRdb has only the in-frame clones, and not every one. The data contain about 99,000 clones, over 75% of them seen just once; the ten biggest clones take up approximately 5%. These data belong to a study of cytomegalovirus exposure and HLA in healthy donors. After removal of 4 bases from V and 5 bases from J, the junction contained 6 bases not matched to a gene. In germline, CDR1 is LNHDA, CDR2 SQIVND (reference sequence). The CDR3 covers 14 residues. Study-wide points: Within an earlier analysis, most TCR beta V segments proved productive either about 90% or about 30% of the time. Later on, an analysis showed TCR association rates differing by HLA locus, with DRB1 the most and HLA-C the fewest. Specific recognition of CMV antigens was confirmed in vitro for a few chains (all CMV-associated). Cytomegalovirus association was assigned to around 150 TCR beta chains.

The chain has TRBV19 and TRBJ1-1; 8 bases match TRBD1. The TCR comes from a man in his fifties or sixties in good health and CMV-seropositive. The specimen sequenced was PBMCs. The DNA of the CDR3 is TGTGCCAGTAGTAGTCAGGGGGCTAAGACTGAAGCTTTCTTT. The encoded protein is CASSSQGAKTEAFF.